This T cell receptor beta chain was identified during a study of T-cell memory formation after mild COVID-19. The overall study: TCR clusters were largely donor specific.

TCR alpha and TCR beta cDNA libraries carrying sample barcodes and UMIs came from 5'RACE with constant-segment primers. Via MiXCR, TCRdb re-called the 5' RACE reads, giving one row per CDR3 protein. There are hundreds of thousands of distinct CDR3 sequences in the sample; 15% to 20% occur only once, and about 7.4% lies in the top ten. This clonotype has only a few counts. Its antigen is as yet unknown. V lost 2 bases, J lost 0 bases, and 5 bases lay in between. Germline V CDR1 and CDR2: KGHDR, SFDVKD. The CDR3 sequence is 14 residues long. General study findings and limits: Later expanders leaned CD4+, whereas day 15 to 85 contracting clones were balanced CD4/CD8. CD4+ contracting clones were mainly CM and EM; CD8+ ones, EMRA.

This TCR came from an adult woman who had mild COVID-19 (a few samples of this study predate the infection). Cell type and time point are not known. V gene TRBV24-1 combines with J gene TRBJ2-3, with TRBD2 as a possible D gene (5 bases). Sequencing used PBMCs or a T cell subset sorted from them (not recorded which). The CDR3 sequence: CATSDWESTDTQYF. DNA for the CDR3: TGTGCCACCAGTGATTGGGAGAGCACAGATACGCAGTATTTT.